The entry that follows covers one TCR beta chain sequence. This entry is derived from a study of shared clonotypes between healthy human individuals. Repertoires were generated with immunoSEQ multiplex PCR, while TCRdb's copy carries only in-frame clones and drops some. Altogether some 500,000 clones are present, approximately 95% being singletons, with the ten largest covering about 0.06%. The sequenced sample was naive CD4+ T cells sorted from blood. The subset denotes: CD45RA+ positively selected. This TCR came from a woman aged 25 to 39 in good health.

The CDR3 DNA reads TGTGCCAGCAGCCTTCGCGTGGGAGCTAACTATGGCTACACCTTC. This codes for CASSLRVGANYGYTF. V is TRBV6-5 and J is TRBJ1-2; D not resolved. CDR1 is MNHEY and CDR2 is SVGAGI in the germline V gene. The V end was cut by 6 bases, the J end by 0 bases, with 14 bases between. The CDR3 is made up of 15 amino acids.